This T cell receptor (beta chain) comes out of a study of shared clonotypes between healthy human individuals (dated by TCRdb to 2018 to 2021). Describing the broader study: The cohort comprised two women and a few men aged 18 to 49 years. To estimate repertoire size and how much clonotypes are shared between individuals, the study performed deep sequencing of blood TCR repertoires from about five healthy adults. Per donor, leukapheresis produced somewhere between about 0.94 and 8.9 billion PBMCs. Libraries were prepared and TCR repertoires were sequenced by different laboratories using diverse techniques, in order to increase sequencing depth and limit assay-specific biases. For each donor, CD4 naive and CD4 memory were each run on three plates, CD8 naive on two plates, and CD8 memory on one plate. Study-level results and caveats: Because the study included only a small number of donors, the genetic and exposure-history diversity represented was limited. Clonotypes shared by all four sorted-subset donors showed higher generation probabilities than non-shared clonotypes. Incomplete sequencing was indicated by rarefaction of sorted-subset datasets, despite the large sequencing depth. Naive subsets generally had larger estimated clonotype richness than memory subsets did. When a few donors were compared, the shared fraction of clonotypes was about 5.5% for naive CD4, around 4% for naive CD8, more than 2% for memory CD4, and 0.4% for memory CD8. Pairwise subsampling indicated that sequencing depth was expected to affect the degree of clonotype sharing among donors. Only blood was sampled, and tissue TCR repertoires likely differ from those in blood.

Turning to this clone: The specificity of this receptor is unknown. The record has no base qualities; no much larger clone is one base away. Other DNA variants within this sample encode the same CDR3.

TCR CDR3 regions were amplified from genomic DNA by multiplex PCR using the deep immunoSEQ assay. Extracted genomic DNA from each cell subset was distributed evenly across all wells of several immunoSEQ 96-well plates, and each plate was treated as a replicate. For sorted subsets, around 200 ng genomic DNA, equal to approximately 30,000 T cell genomes, was loaded into each replicate PCR. Purified libraries were measured with a Qubit 3.0 fluorometer, size-checked on a Bioanalyzer 2100, and measured again with the KAPA Library Quantification kit. Every immunoSEQ 96-well plate was sequenced on a separate single-read 150-cycle Illumina NextSeq 550 flow cell. On the authors' methods: Because only junctional sequences without quality scores were contained in the immunoSEQ output, filtering matching that applied to full-length reads could not be performed. To assign V/J genes and CDR3, sequences were annotated using PyIR, a Python wrapper for IgBLAST v1.9, with IMGT germline references. Reads were filtered out if the reads had weak V/J assignments (E-value above 1e-6), no CDR3, stop codons, out-of-frame junctions, or ambiguous translated residues. V3J clonotypes were defined by identical inferred V gene, J gene, and CDR3 amino acid sequence. Percentage overlap between repertoires was computed as shared unique clonotypes divided by the size of the smaller repertoire. Repertoire richness was assessed with RTK rarefaction, the Chao1 estimator, and Recon v2.1 estimates of unobserved clonotypes. For all TCRbeta clonotypes obtained by the gDNA method from a few donors, generation probabilities were computed with OLGA. Sourced from immuneACCESS, this table was stored by TCRdb with only in-frame sequences that have V and J called. A share of the clones is absent; for the studies checked, an unresolved V gene accounts for under half, and the remainder has no known explanation. V and J calls and clone size are given by that table; D and trimming were obtained from the DNA. The sample profile shows approximately 1.9 million clones; 93% of them were found once. Clones ranked in the top ten supply around 1.8% of the sample.

The CDR3 numbers 13 residues from cysteine through phenylalanine. Only CDR3 DNA remains: 39 bases, in frame from the first base. For this chain, trimming is 6 bases at the V end and 0 bases at the J end, and the number of junction bases without a gene match is 4. Via the germline V gene, CDR1 is SQVTM and CDR2 ANQGSEA. CD8 naive samples were obtained by positive selection for CCR7 among CD45RO-negative cells, yielding a CD45RA+CCR7+ population from which TemRA cells were excluded. Donors were healthy HIV-negative adults with no recently reported acute infections or vaccinations. All donors were Caucasian adults living in Nashville, Tennessee, USA. After blood collection by leukapheresis, PBMCs were isolated using Ficoll-Histopaque density gradient centrifugation and then cryopreserved in the vapor phase of liquid nitrogen. Analytical flow cytometry was used to check the purity and quantity of each magnetically sorted T cell population. Genomic DNA was isolated from every sorted fraction and measured by UV absorbance on a Nanodrop 2000c.

The chain employs TRBV29-1 and TRBJ2-7, and 8 junction bases match TRBD2. The sample taken for sequencing was naive CD8+ T cells from PBMCs. What the cell subset or site label conveys for this sample: CD45RA+CCR7+. The clonotype was recovered from a man younger than 35 in good health. Some clones in this sample may be carry-over from other donors' samples. The CDR3 amino acid sequence is: CSVRGGGSYEQYF. At the DNA level, the sequence is TGCAGCGTCCGGGGGGGTGGCTCCTACGAGCAGTACTTC.